Sequencing of this T cell receptor beta chain was carried out in a study of response to subunit inactivated influenza vaccine. Study findings and constraints: Authors suggested seasonal influenza vaccinations each recruit few new T cells.

This clonotype was detected only a few times. What it recognizes is unknown. Germline CDR1 reads LGHDT; CDR2 reads YNNKEL (reference sequence). V was cut by 3 bases and J by 8 bases, with 8 bases left in between. The CDR3 consists of 12 residues. TCRdb re-called the RT-PCR reads with MiXCR, one entry per CDR3 protein. This sample yields about 800,000 distinct CDR3 sequences, of which approximately 21% are seen a single time; about a tenth belongs to the top ten. Material: PBMCs from blood, obtained around 5 days after vaccination. The chain employs TRBV3-1 and TRBJ2-1; D not resolved. This sequence originates from a man in his fifties who received an inactivated influenza vaccine. CDR3 coding DNA: TGTGCCAGCAGCCACGGTCTGGATGAGCAGTTCTTC. It codes for CASSHGLDEQFF.